These 21 T cell receptor beta chains came from one sample sequenced in a study of blood T cell repertoires in COVID-19. The protocol was immunoSEQ multiplex PCR, while the TCRdb copy is restricted to in-frame clones and leaves out a portion. The repertoire holds 80,000 to 95,000 clones, with 81% as singletons. The sample was peripheral blood. The source is an elderly man with active or convalescent COVID-19.

The V and J genes are TRBV14 and TRBJ1-1; a possible D gene is TRBD1 (6 bases). Germline V gives CDR1 SGHDN, CDR2 FVKESK. The CDR3 length is 13 residues. Trimming shortened V by 6 bases and J by 4 bases, and 12 bases separated the two germline ends. The CDR3 loop is CASSLGAGTEAFF. The CDR3 region has the DNA TGTGCCAGCAGTCTGGGGGCGGGCACTGAAGCTTTCTTT. The variable domain in full, completed from reference TRBV14 and TRBJ1-1, reads EAGVTQFPSHSVIEKGQTVTLRCDPISGHDNLYWYRRVMGKEIKFLLHFVKESKQDESGMPNNRFLAERTGGTYSTLKVQPAELEDSGVYFCASSLGAGTEAFFGQGTRLTVV.

V usage is TRBV5-1 and J usage is TRBJ2-7, with a weak D call TRBD1 (5 bases). The ends were cut back, 6 bases at V and 1 base at J, with 11 bases in the middle. The CDR3 consists of 13 residues. Germline CDR1 and CDR2: SGHRS and YFSETQ. The chain's CDR3 is CASTQGRSYEQYF. CDR3 in DNA: TGCGCCAGCACCCAGGGAAGATCCTACGAGCAGTACTTC. Supplemented by reference TRBV5-1 and TRBJ2-7, the full variable domain reads KAGVTQTPRYLIKTRGQQVTLSCSPISGHRSVSWYQQTPGQGLQFLFEYFSETQRNKGNFPGRFSGRQFSNSRSEMNVSTLELGDSALYLCASTQGRSYEQYFGPGTRLTVT.

The gene calls are TRBV27 and TRBJ1-2; no clear D gene. The V gene lost 4 bases and the J gene lost 5 bases, with 20 bases spanning the gap. CDR3 length equals 16 residues. Germline loops: CDR1 MNHEY, CDR2 SMNVEV (reference sequence). CDR3 sequence: CASSYIGGRSFYGYTF. For the CDR3, the DNA is TGTGCCAGCAGTTATATTGGTGGCAGAAGTTTTTATGGCTACACCTTC.

This clone was observed once. The rearrangement links TRBV7-8 to TRBJ2-5; 8 bases agree with TRBD2. This CDR3 has 17 amino acids. The V segment lost 0 bases and the J segment 3 bases; nucleotides outside the gene matches: 9. Germline CDR1 and CDR2: SGHVS and FQNEAQ. CDR3 region: CASSLASGGADKETQYF. CDR3 bases: TGTGCCAGCAGCTTAGCCTCGGGGGGGGCGGACAAAGAGACCCAGTACTTC.

The chain recombines TRBV6-5 with TRBJ2-7; TRBD1 is a possible D gene (6 bases). The CDR3 loop spans 14 amino acids. Looked up from germline, CDR1 is MNHEY and CDR2 is SVGAGI. Trimming removed 2 bases from V and 3 bases from J, with 11 bases in between. CDR3 in DNA: TGTGCCAGCAGTTACCGGGGACATGGCTACGAGCAGTACTTC. Translating gives CASSYRGHGYEQYF.

This clone appeared once. This chain joins TRBV19 and TRBJ1-4, with D uncertain. Germline CDR1 and CDR2: LNHDA and SQIVND (reference sequence). Trimming took off 7 bases at V and 4 bases at J, with 10 bases between the two ends. The CDR3 length is 13 residues. CDR3 sequence (DNA): TGTGCCAGTACAGGTCCCTTTAATGAAAAACTGTTTTTT. Translating it yields CASTGPFNEKLFF.

The gene calls are TRBV3-1 (or the pseudogene TRBV3-2) and TRBJ1-1, with D unclear. V was cut by 4 bases and J by 3 bases, with 15 bases left in between. Germline V lookup: CDR1 LGHDT, CDR2 YNNKEL (reference sequence). The CDR3 is 15 amino acids. DNA for the CDR3: TGTGCCAGCAGCCTGAGGGTCAGCGGTCACACTGAAGCTTTCTTT. Translated: CASSLRVSGHTEAFF.

This chain uses TRBV28 with TRBJ2-1, with TRBD1 matching over 8 bases. V dropped 6 bases and J dropped 8; count of bases not matched to a gene: 9. The CDR3 loop spans 14 amino acids. CDR1 and CDR2 (germline): MDHEN, SYDVKM. The CDR3 DNA sequence: TGTGCCAGCAGCTCTTCGGACAGGGCGCATGAGCAGTTCTTC. Protein sequence: CASSSSDRAHEQFF.

The V gene is TRBV6-2 or TRBV6-3, the J gene TRBJ1-5, with 9 bases matching TRBD1. The V and J ends lost 5 bases and 7 bases, in that order; junction bases with no gene match: 6. Germline-derived CDR1 and CDR2 are MNHEY and SVGEGT. The CDR3 consists of 14 residues. The CDR3 nucleotides read TGTGCCAGCAGTCTACAGGGGGCTTGGCAGCCCCAGCATTTT. Translating it yields CASSLQGAWQPQHF.

The V call is TRBV3-1 (or the pseudogene TRBV3-2), the J call TRBJ2-1; TRBD2 aligns across 7 bases. Germline-derived CDR1 and CDR2 are LGHDT and YNNKEL (reference sequence). Germline trimming cut 1 base from V and 3 bases from J; bases unmatched to any gene: 3. This CDR3 contains 15 residues. The CDR3 DNA follows: TGTGCCAGCAGCCAAGCACCGGGGGGCTACAATGAGCAGTTCTTC. This codes for CASSQAPGGYNEQFF.

J is TRBJ1-6 and V is TRBV3-1 (or the pseudogene TRBV3-2); D uncertain. With 1 base removed from V and 13 bases from J, the gap between germline ends came to 11 bases. The CDR3 length is 13 residues. Germline V lookup: CDR1 LGHDT, CDR2 YNNKEL (reference sequence). CDR3 in amino acids: CASSQAGRGPLHF. DNA for the CDR3: TGTGCCAGCAGCCAAGCCGGCCGCGGGCCCCTCCACTTT.

This rearrangement joins TRBV6-1 to TRBJ1-3, with 8 bases lining up with TRBD1. Germline V CDR1 and CDR2: MNHNS, SASEGT. Losses at the gene ends were 4 bases for V and 0 bases for J; bases not matched to a gene: 5. The CDR3 has 16 residues. Written as DNA, the CDR3 is TGTGCCAGCAGTGCAAGGACAGGGAACTCTGGAAACACCATATATTTT. Translated: CASSARTGNSGNTIYF.

This clone was found once. The rearrangement uses TRBV6-2 or TRBV6-3 and TRBJ1-2, with TRBD1 identical over 7 bases. Germline CDR1 MNHEY, CDR2 SVGEGT. V lost 5 bases to trimming and J lost 7 bases; unmatched junction nucleotides: 7. The CDR3 is 13 amino acids. CDR3 protein: CASSPGTVSGYTF. The DNA for the CDR3 is TGTGCCAGCAGTCCCGGGACAGTGAGTGGCTACACCTTC.

In this sample, this clone turned up a few times. The rearrangement links TRBV4-1 to TRBJ1-2, with D tentatively TRBD1 (6 bases). V gave up 0 bases and J gave up 1 base, with 12 bases separating them. Germline assignment: CDR1 MGHRA and CDR2 YSYEKL. The CDR3 sequence is 16 residues long. The CDR3 region has the DNA TGCGCCAGCAGCCAAGAGGCAGGGGCACGTAACTATGGCTACACCTTC. It translates to CASSQEAGARNYGYTF.

V usage is TRBV28 and J usage is TRBJ1-5; the D gene is possibly TRBD1 (6 bases). Germline CDR1 reads MDHEN; CDR2 reads SYDVKM. The CDR3 has 14 residues. The germline V and J ends were trimmed by 6 bases and 7 bases, with 16 bases remaining between them. The CDR3 region has the DNA TGTGCCAGCAGCAAGCTAGGGACAATACAGCCCCAGCATTTT. It is translated as CASSKLGTIQPQHF. The full variable domain, its missing parts supplied by reference TRBV28 and TRBJ1-5, is DVKVTQSSRYLVKRTGEKVFLECVQDMDHENMFWYRQDPGLGLRLIYFSYDVKMKEKGDIPEGYSVSREKKERFSLILESASTNQTSMYLCASSKLGTIQPQHFGDGTRLSIL.

J is TRBJ2-6 and V is TRBV5-5; D possibly corresponds to TRBD1 (6 bases). Germline V gene data show CDR1 as SGHKS and CDR2 as YYEKEE (reference sequence). Deletions cut 0 bases from V and 3 bases from J, with 16 bases between. The CDR3 is 18 residues long. Here the CDR3 reads CASSLVRTEAFGANVLTF. CDR3 DNA: TGTGCCAGCAGCTTGGTCCGGACAGAGGCCTTTGGGGCCAACGTCCTGACTTTC.

The chain combines TRBV6-1 with TRBJ1-1, with a possible D match to TRBD1 (5 bases). Looked up from germline, CDR1 is MNHNS and CDR2 is SASEGT. V dropped 1 base and J dropped 11 bases, with 14 bases sitting between them. The CDR3 is made up of 13 amino acids. Here the CDR3 DNA reads TGTGCCAGCAGTGAAGTGGCTCCGGGGGTGGCTTTCTTT. It encodes CASSEVAPGVAFF.

This clone appeared once. The chain is built from TRBV28 and TRBJ1-1; D is possibly TRBD1 (6 bases). CDR3 length: 17 residues. Germline V CDR1 and CDR2: MDHEN, SYDVKM. Trimming took off 2 bases at V and 2 bases at J, with 18 bases between the two ends. The CDR3 protein is CASSLLPTGTLNTEAFF. The CDR3 bases are TGTGCCAGCAGTTTACTCCCCACCGGGACATTAAACACTGAAGCTTTCTTT.

The chain links TRBV18 to TRBJ1-3, with 7 nucleotides matching TRBD1. V was clipped by 2 bases and J by 0 bases; unmatched bases: 1. This CDR3 region has 15 residues. The germline V gene encodes CDR1 KGHSH and CDR2 LQKENI. DNA of the CDR3: TGTGCCAGCTCACCAAGACAGGGCTCTGGAAACACCATATATTTT. This codes for CASSPRQGSGNTIYF.

This chain joins TRBV12-3 or TRBV12-4 and TRBJ2-7; TRBD2 agrees at 8 bases. After removal of 11 bases from V and 12 bases from J, the junction contained 9 bases not matched to a gene. The CDR3 is 10 residues long. The CDR3 bases are TGTGCCCAATACCGTCGGGGGGGGTACTTC. Encoded protein: CAQYRRGGYF.

A few counts support this clone. J is TRBJ1-6 and V is TRBV29-1; D remains ambiguous. The CDR3 covers 14 residues. V lost 3 bases to trimming and J lost 14 bases, with 20 bases between them. The V gene's germline CDR1 is SQVTM and CDR2 ANQGSEA. The CDR3 protein is CSVDLGDGFQTLHF. The CDR3 coding sequence is TGCAGCGTTGACTTGGGTGACGGGTTTCAAACCCTCCACTTT.